A single T cell receptor beta chain is shown here with its context. The table lists this clonotype with many counts. Its recognized antigen is unknown. Per-nucleotide qualities are absent, and no much larger clonotype sits a single base away. Library construction relied on RACE. The instrument given in TCRdb is NextSeq 500. During library preparation, unique molecular identifiers were attached to individual cDNA molecules so that TCRs could be counted quantitatively and reproducibly. From each blood RNA sample, both TCR alpha and TCR beta chains were sequenced. As for the authors' bioinformatics: The median number of TCRs per sample was some 100,000, ranging from about 20,000 to 750,000. The Decombinator software suite was used to annotate the V, J and CDR3 of the TCR reads. Every sample was subsampled to the same number of TCRs (28,000) for the PS versus PT1 abundance plots. TCRs were defined as expanded if absent before sensitization and observed at least eight times at the 2-week time point. TCRdb applied fastp at Q25 and MiXCR to the public reads, then kept only in-frame beta chains. All rows with the same CDR3 protein become a single entry with the most common DNA and genes. It is TCRdb's table, rather than the study itself, that gives the V and J calls and clone size. This sample has about 120,000 distinct CDR3 sequences in its table, and over 10% of those were observed once. Clones ranked in the top ten supply roughly 1.5% of the sample.

In the paper's terms, the time point label means: patch test 1, 2 weeks after DPC sensitization. Interpreted using the paper, the treatment or condition label stands for: therapeutic diphenylcyclopropenone sensitization with weekly scalp DPC. Blood at each patch-test visit was drawn before the patch test was applied. To be eligible, patients had to be aged 18 to 70, diagnosed with alopecia and judged suitable for DPC therapy, while pregnant patients were excluded. Total RNA was extracted from unfractionated whole blood that had been collected in Tempus Blood RNA tubes. The source of the sample is a study of human T cells and chemical hapten exposure (dated by TCRdb to the early 2020s). The study in broad terms: For sensitization, 2% DPC in acetone was applied to a 2 cm by 2 cm area of upper inner arm skin. Patients additionally received weekly therapeutic DPC doses to the scalp throughout the approximately 25-week study period. Patch testing on the upper back used Finn chambers containing 0.01% DPC, with scoring done after 6 days according to International Contact Dermatitis Research Group standards. Most of the patients in the cohort were female, and the cohort covered alopecia areata with under or over 50% scalp involvement, alopecia totalis and alopecia universalis. Libraries were pooled for sequencing, and variation in per-sample TCR yields was attributed mainly to small differences in library volumes within the pool. In alopecia patients, the study followed how the peripheral blood TCR repertoire changed in vivo over primary and secondary sensitization to diphenylcyclopropenone (DPC), a hapten. Blood samples were taken from patients before sensitization (week 0) and at 2, 6 and about 24 weeks after DPC sensitization. For TCR sequencing, blood came from 25 to 35 alopecia patients at anywhere from one to four time points (pre-sensitization, 2, 6 and 24 weeks).

From the cysteine up to the phenylalanine, the CDR3 has a length of 18 residues. Only CDR3 DNA remains: 54 bases, in frame from the first base. V sheds 1 base and J sheds 0 bases, leaving 13 bases between their ends. Taken from the germline V gene, the CDR1 and CDR2 loops are MDHEN and SYDVKM. The full study reports these points: DPC sensitization did not change how many TCRs were above 1 in 1000 frequency, and no evidence was found of alterations in global repertoire structure. After repeated subsampling, the strength of the expansion versus patch-test correlation and the threshold at which it became significant changed. A positive correlation was found between the number of PT1 expanded TCRs and patch test score, with significance reached at thresholds 8, 16 and 32 but not 4. All patients had alopecia, a presumed autoimmune disease, so their immune response might differ from that of healthy individuals. Significantly more large CDR3 similarity clusters were formed by expanded TCRs than by pre-sensitization or healthy control sets, consistent with antigen-driven responses.

The chain uses TRBV28 and TRBJ2-6, and perhaps TRBD2 as D gene, on 6 matching bases. The input for sequencing was whole blood, taken in connection with sensitization to the hapten diphenylcyclopropenone (DPC). The TCR comes from a woman aged 45-60 years with alopecia areata. Some clones in this sample may be carry-over from other donors' samples. The CDR3 protein is CASSLFLGTGSGANVLTF. The bases read TGTGCCAGCAGTTTATTTCTGGGGACTGGCTCTGGGGCCAACGTCCTGACTTTC. This CDR3, with the reference TRBV28 and TRBJ2-6 proteins standing in past its ends, gives the full variable domain DVKVTQSSRYLVKRTGEKVFLECVQDMDHENMFWYRQDPGLGLRLIYFSYDVKMKEKGDIPEGYSVSREKKERFSLILESASTNQTSMYLCASSLFLGTGSGANVLTFGAGSRLTVL.